These T cell receptor beta chains were read from a single sample in a study of healthy donors' naive CD4 and CD8 T cells. TCRdb reprocessed the reads with MiXCR, giving one entry per CDR3 protein. Here the sample spans 150,000 to 200,000 distinct CDR3 sequences, 65% to 75% being singletons. Sequencing was carried out using naive CD4+ and CD8+ T cells sorted from blood, pooled from several donors. Receptors were obtained from a pool of human donors in good health; the sample pools cells from several healthy donors. Both conserved end residues are part of each CDR3. The order of the fields is D gene, V gene, clone size, J gene, CDR3 length, CDR3 protein, CDR3 DNA. A D gene is named only where the DNA matches it firmly. Where a row states a size, it is once, few, many or the class of an expanded clone; other rows omit it.

D gene: .; V gene: TRBV29-1; clone size: .; J gene: TRBJ1-1; CDR3 length: 12; CDR3 protein: CSEITGTTEAFF; CDR3 DNA: TGCAGCGAAATAACAGGGACCACTGAAGCTTTCTTT
D gene: .; V gene: TRBV6-5; clone size: .; J gene: TRBJ1-6; CDR3 length: 15; CDR3 protein: CASSYSQGSGSPLHF; CDR3 DNA: TGTGCCAGCAGTTACTCGCAGGGGTCGGGTTCACCCCTCCACTTT
D gene: .; V gene: TRBV6-5; clone size: .; J gene: TRBJ2-7; CDR3 length: 12; CDR3 protein: CASSLRAGEQYF; CDR3 DNA: TGTGCCAGCAGCCTCCGGGCCGGGGAGCAGTACTTC
D gene: .; V gene: TRBV18; clone size: .; J gene: TRBJ1-6; CDR3 length: 14; CDR3 protein: CTSSLGPGNSPLHF; CDR3 DNA: TGTACCAGCTCGCTAGGCCCGGGGAATTCACCCCTCCACTTT
D gene: TRBD2; V gene: TRBV4-2; clone size: .; J gene: TRBJ2-7; CDR3 length: 14; CDR3 protein: CASSYLAAPYEQYF; CDR3 DNA: TGTGCCAGCAGCTACCTAGCGGCGCCCTACGAGCAGTACTTC
D gene: .; V gene: TRBV4-3; clone size: .; J gene: TRBJ1-2; CDR3 length: 15; CDR3 protein: CASSPGLDPNYGYTF; CDR3 DNA: TGCGCCAGCAGCCCAGGACTCGATCCTAACTATGGCTACACCTTC
D gene: .; V gene: TRBV2; clone size: .; J gene: TRBJ2-1; CDR3 length: 15; CDR3 protein: CASSDTVGPYNEQFF; CDR3 DNA: TGTGCCAGCAGTGATACTGTGGGTCCTTACAATGAGCAGTTCTTC
D gene: .; V gene: TRBV29-1; clone size: .; J gene: TRBJ2-1; CDR3 length: 11; CDR3 protein: CSVTLGAEQFF; CDR3 DNA: TGCAGCGTTACCCTGGGGGCCGAGCAGTTCTTC
D gene: .; V gene: TRBV12-3/TRBV12-4; clone size: .; J gene: TRBJ1-1; CDR3 length: 14; CDR3 protein: CASSLDTGGTEAFF; CDR3 DNA: TGTGCCAGCAGTTTGGACACCGGGGGAACTGAAGCTTTCTTT
D gene: TRBD2; V gene: TRBV6-2/TRBV6-3; clone size: few; J gene: TRBJ2-7; CDR3 length: 15; CDR3 protein: CASRPSGSRDGEQYF; CDR3 DNA: TGTGCCAGCAGACCTAGCGGGAGCCGCGACGGCGAGCAGTACTTC
D gene: .; V gene: TRBV5-1; clone size: .; J gene: TRBJ2-3; CDR3 length: 15; CDR3 protein: CASSLWQDRTDTQYF; CDR3 DNA: TGCGCCAGCAGCTTGTGGCAGGACCGCACAGATACGCAGTATTTT
D gene: TRBD1; V gene: TRBV12-3/TRBV12-4; clone size: .; J gene: TRBJ2-1; CDR3 length: 16; CDR3 protein: CASSTTGGRSYNEQFF; CDR3 DNA: TGTGCCAGCAGTACAACAGGGGGCCGGTCCTACAATGAGCAGTTCTTC
D gene: TRBD2; V gene: TRBV19; clone size: few; J gene: TRBJ2-5; CDR3 length: 13; CDR3 protein: CASSTLAGETQYF; CDR3 DNA: TGTGCCAGTAGTACGCTAGCGGGAGAGACCCAGTACTTC
D gene: .; V gene: TRBV6-5; clone size: few; J gene: TRBJ2-1; CDR3 length: 15; CDR3 protein: CASSYSIDSYNEQFF; CDR3 DNA: TGTGCCAGCAGTTACTCGATCGATTCCTACAATGAGCAGTTCTTC
D gene: .; V gene: TRBV6-5; clone size: few; J gene: TRBJ2-2; CDR3 length: 14; CDR3 protein: CASSYGEGAGELFF; CDR3 DNA: TGTGCCAGCAGTTACGGCGAGGGCGCCGGGGAGCTGTTTTTT
D gene: .; V gene: TRBV29-1; clone size: few; J gene: TRBJ2-4; CDR3 length: 15; CDR3 protein: CSVIGVRSSADIQYF; CDR3 DNA: TGCAGCGTTATCGGAGTGCGCAGCAGTGCGGACATTCAGTACTTC